This passage covers 13 T cell receptor beta chains from one sample sequenced in a study of response to subunit inactivated influenza vaccine. MiXCR, run by TCRdb on the RT-PCR reads, gives a single entry per CDR3 protein. The data contain about 780,000 distinct CDR3 sequences, 15% to 20% of them singletons. Specimen: PBMCs from blood, collected more than 4 days after vaccination. The receptors were sampled from a man in his fifties or sixties who received an inactivated influenza vaccine.

This clonotype turned up a few times. The chain joins TRBV20-1 to TRBJ2-4; TRBD1 matches at 9 bases. CDR1 and CDR2 (germline): DFQATT, SNEGSKA (reference sequence). CDR3 length: 17 amino acids. With 3 bases clipped from V and 1 base from J, the junction kept 10 bases outside the gene matches. The CDR3 coding sequence is TGCAGTGCTAGGGAACGACAGGGGGGATTGGCCAAAAACATTCAGTACTTC. This encodes CSARERQGGLAKNIQYF.

This clonotype was counted many times. The gene calls are TRBV5-1 and TRBJ2-7, with no clear D. Germline-derived CDR1 and CDR2 are SGHRS and YFSETQ. The CDR3 is 14 residues long. Trimming removed 0 bases at V and 4 bases at J, with 11 bases between. The CDR3 region is CASSLAQNHYEQYF. The CDR3, as DNA: TGCGCCAGCAGCTTGGCACAGAACCATTACGAGCAGTACTTC.

This sequence joins TRBV4-1 and TRBJ1-2; possible D gene TRBD1, 6 bases. Germline V CDR1 and CDR2: MGHRA, YSYEKL. V was cut by 2 bases and J by 0 bases, with 13 bases left in between. The CDR3 extends over 16 amino acids. CDR3 residues: CASSQPTGQANYGYTF. CDR3 coding DNA: TGCGCCAGCAGCCAACCTACGGGACAAGCTAACTATGGCTACACCTTC.

This clonotype was seen a few times. The J gene is TRBJ2-3, the V gene TRBV7-9; D gene ambiguous. The CDR3 loop spans 13 amino acids. The germline V and J ends were trimmed by 2 bases and 6 bases, with 9 bases remaining between them. The V gene's germline CDR1 is SEHNR and CDR2 FQNEAQ (reference sequence). This CDR3 reads CASSLSLPDTQYF. The DNA for the CDR3 is TGTGCCAGCAGCTTATCCCTCCCCGATACGCAGTATTTT.

This chain joins TRBV10-3 and TRBJ1-2; D is perhaps TRBD1 (5 bases). Germline V CDR1 and CDR2: ENHRY, SYGVKD. The CDR3 is 12 residues long. V lost 8 bases, J lost 3 bases, and 10 bases lay in between. CDR3 loop: CAIQIGDYGYTF. CDR3 bases: TGTGCCATCCAGATAGGGGACTATGGCTACACCTTC.

This clonotype has more than one count but fewer than ten. The genes are TRBV5-1 and TRBJ1-2; no reliable D call. Trimming removed 4 bases at V and 4 bases at J, with 14 bases between. The CDR3 contains 14 residues. Germline V CDR1 and CDR2: SGHRS, YFSETQ. The CDR3 loop reads CASSPTSNSYGYTF. The CDR3 region has the DNA TGCGCCAGCAGCCCGACAAGTAACTCCTATGGCTACACCTTC.

This rearrangement joins TRBV14 to TRBJ2-7; 7 nucleotides line up with TRBD2. The CDR3 is made up of 16 amino acids. The germline gives CDR1 SGHDN, CDR2 FVKESK. Trimming at V came to 4 bases and at J to 5 bases, leaving 14 bases not matched to a gene. CDR3 protein: CASSPLIGRAGNEQYF. DNA of the CDR3: TGTGCCAGCAGCCCACTTATAGGGAGGGCTGGAAACGAGCAGTACTTC.

This clonotype was counted only a few times. This rearrangement joins TRBV20-1 to TRBJ1-3; D remains ambiguous. The V and J ends lost 7 bases and 0 bases respectively, with 10 bases between them. The CDR3 has 13 amino acids. In germline, CDR1 is DFQATT, CDR2 SNEGSKA (reference sequence). Here the CDR3 DNA reads TGCAGTGTCAGCGGAGTCTCTGGAAACACCATATATTTT. This translates into CSVSGVSGNTIYF.

This clonotype turned up a few times. V gene TRBV6-5 combines with J gene TRBJ2-7; tentatively, D is TRBD1 (5 bases). The germline V gene encodes CDR1 MNHEY and CDR2 SVGAGI. The ends were cut back, 2 bases at V and 1 base at J, with 9 bases in the middle. CDR3 length: 14 residues. CDR3 residues: CASSYTTDSYEQYF. The CDR3 bases are TGTGCCAGCAGTTACACGACAGATTCCTACGAGCAGTACTTC.

The chain recombines TRBV10-3 with TRBJ1-1; 8 bases map to TRBD1. V was pared by 3 bases and J by 7 bases, with 10 bases of the junction left unmatched. CDR1 is ENHRY and CDR2 is SYGVKD in the germline V gene. The CDR3 consists of 15 residues. CDR3 sequence reads: CAISEGAGGGSEAFF. In nucleotides, the CDR3 is TGTGCCATCAGTGAAGGGGCAGGGGGCGGTAGTGAAGCTTTCTTT.

The chain links TRBV6-1 to TRBJ2-7; 11 bases are shared with TRBD1. The J segment lost 6 bases and the V segment lost 6 bases, leaving 7 bases of the junction unmatched. Germline loops: CDR1 MNHNS, CDR2 SASEGT. This CDR3 contains 14 residues. The CDR3 DNA sequence: TGTGCCAGCAGGGGACAGGGGGGTATCGTCGAGCAGTACTTC. Translating it yields CASRGQGGIVEQYF.

The rearrangement joins TRBV14 to TRBJ1-2; TRBD1 aligns across 8 bases. CDR3 length: 16 amino acids. Per germline, CDR1 SGHDN and CDR2 FVKESK. V shed 2 bases and J 8 bases; nucleotides not matched to a gene: 13. In DNA form, the CDR3 reads TGTGCCAGCAGCCAATTCCGGACAGGGTCGATGGGCGGCTACACCTTC. Translation gives CASSQFRTGSMGGYTF. Looking up the rest from reference TRBV14 and TRBJ1-2 gives the full variable domain: EAGVTQFPSHSVIEKGQTVTLRCDPISGHDNLYWYRRVMGKEIKFLLHFVKESKQDESGMPNNRFLAERTGGTYSTLKVQPAELEDSGVYFCASSQFRTGSMGGYTFGSGTRLTVV.

This clonotype was detected a few times. The chain has TRBV4-2 and TRBJ2-7, with D unclear. Germline values: CDR1 LGHNA, CDR2 YNFKEQ. The CDR3 consists of 13 residues. Trimming removed 1 base from V and 6 bases from J, with 10 bases in between. CDR3 loop: CASSQGGPFEQYF. The CDR3 bases are TGTGCCAGCAGCCAAGGTGGGCCATTCGAGCAGTACTTC.